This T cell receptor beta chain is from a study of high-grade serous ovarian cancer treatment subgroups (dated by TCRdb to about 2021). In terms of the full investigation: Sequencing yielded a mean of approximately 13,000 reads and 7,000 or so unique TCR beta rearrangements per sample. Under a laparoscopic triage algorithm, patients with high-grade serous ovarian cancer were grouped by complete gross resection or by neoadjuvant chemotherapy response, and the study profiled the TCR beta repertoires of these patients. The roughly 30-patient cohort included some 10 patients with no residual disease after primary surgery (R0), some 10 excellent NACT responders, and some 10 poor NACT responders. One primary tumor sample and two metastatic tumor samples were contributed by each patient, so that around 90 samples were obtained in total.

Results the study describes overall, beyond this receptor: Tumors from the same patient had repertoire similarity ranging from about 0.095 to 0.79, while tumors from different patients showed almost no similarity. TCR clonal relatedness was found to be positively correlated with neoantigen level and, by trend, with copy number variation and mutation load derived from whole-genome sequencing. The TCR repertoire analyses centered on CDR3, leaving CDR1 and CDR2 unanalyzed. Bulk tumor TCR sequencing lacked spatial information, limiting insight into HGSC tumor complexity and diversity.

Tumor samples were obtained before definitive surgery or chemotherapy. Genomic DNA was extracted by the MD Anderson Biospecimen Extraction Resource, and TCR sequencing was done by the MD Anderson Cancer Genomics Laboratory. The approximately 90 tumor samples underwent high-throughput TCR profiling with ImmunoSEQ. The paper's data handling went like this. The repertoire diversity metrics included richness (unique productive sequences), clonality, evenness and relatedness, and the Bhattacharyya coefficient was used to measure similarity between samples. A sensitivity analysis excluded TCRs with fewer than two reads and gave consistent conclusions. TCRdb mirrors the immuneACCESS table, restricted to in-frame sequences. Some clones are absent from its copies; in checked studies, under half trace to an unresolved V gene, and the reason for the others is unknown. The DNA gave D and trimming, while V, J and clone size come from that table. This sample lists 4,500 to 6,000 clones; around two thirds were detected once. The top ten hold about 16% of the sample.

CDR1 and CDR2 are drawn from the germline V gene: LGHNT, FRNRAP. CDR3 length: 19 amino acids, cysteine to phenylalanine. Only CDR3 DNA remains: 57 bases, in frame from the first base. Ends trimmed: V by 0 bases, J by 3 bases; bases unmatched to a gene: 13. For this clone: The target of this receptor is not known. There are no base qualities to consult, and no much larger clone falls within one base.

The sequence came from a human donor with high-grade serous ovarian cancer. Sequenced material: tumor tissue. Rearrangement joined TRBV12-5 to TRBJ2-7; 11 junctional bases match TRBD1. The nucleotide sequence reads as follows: TGTGCTAGTGGTTTGGTATTTTCCGTCGGGACAGGGGGAATCTACGAGCAGTACTTC. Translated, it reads CASGLVFSVGTGGIYEQYF.